The 5 T cell receptor beta chains below all came from one sample that was sequenced in a study of blood T cell repertoires in COVID-19 (dated by TCRdb to 2020 to 2021). The protocol used for the library was the immunoSEQ multiplex PCR assay. In TCRdb, the immuneACCESS table is reduced to in-frame sequences with V and J assigned. These tables do not hold every clone; where another copy was compared, an unresolved V gene accounts for under half, and the others remain unexplained. In all, the sample holds around 450,000 clones, and about 89% of those were seen once. The top ten clonotypes cover roughly 4% of the sample. Sequencing was carried out using peripheral blood. Every receptor here comes from a woman younger than 45 with acute or convalescent COVID-19.

J is TRBJ2-1 and V is TRBV7-8; 9 bases match TRBD2. Germline-derived CDR1 and CDR2 are SGHVS and FQNEAQ. The CDR3 length is 16 residues. The J segment lost 3 bases and the V segment lost 2 bases, leaving 5 bases of the junction unmatched. Here the CDR3 reads CASSLSAGGIYNEQFF. DNA of the CDR3: TGTGCCAGCAGCTTATCGGCGGGGGGGATCTACAATGAGCAGTTCTTC.

This clone was found once. J is TRBJ1-3 and V is TRBV19, with unresolved D. The V end was cut by 4 bases, the J end by 4 bases, with 11 bases between. From germline, CDR1 is LNHDA and CDR2 SQIVND (reference sequence). The length of the CDR3 is 14 residues. CDR3 nucleotides: TGTGCCAGTAGTAGAACGACTACGGGAAACACCATATATTTT. It encodes CASSRTTTGNTIYF.

The V and J genes are TRBV14 and TRBJ2-6, with a tentative D call TRBD1 (6 bases). The V gene's germline CDR1 is SGHDN and CDR2 FVKESK. Between the trimmed V and J ends, which lost 1 base and 0 bases, there was a span of 16 bases. The CDR3 runs to 19 residues. The CDR3 spells CASSQVAQGPDSGANVLTF. Written as DNA, the CDR3 is TGTGCCAGCAGCCAAGTGGCCCAGGGGCCAGACTCTGGGGCCAACGTCCTGACTTTC. Drawing the rest from reference TRBV14 and TRBJ2-6, the complete variable domain is EAGVTQFPSHSVIEKGQTVTLRCDPISGHDNLYWYRRVMGKEIKFLLHFVKESKQDESGMPNNRFLAERTGGTYSTLKVQPAELEDSGVYFCASSQVAQGPDSGANVLTFGAGSRLTVL.

The chain carries TRBV5-4 and TRBJ2-7; 8 positions agree with TRBD2. The CDR3 length is 14 residues. The germline CDR1 and CDR2 sequences are SGHNT and YYREEE (reference sequence). With 6 bases clipped from V and 3 bases from J, the junction kept 8 bases outside the gene matches. The CDR3 loop reads CASTQSGGHYEQYF. The CDR3 nucleotides are TGTGCCAGCACCCAGAGCGGGGGCCACTACGAGCAGTACTTC.

This clone was counted once. The V call is TRBV3-1 (or the pseudogene TRBV3-2), the J call TRBJ2-7; tentative D call: TRBD2 (5 bases). Germline CDR1 LGHDT, CDR2 YNNKEL (reference sequence). There are 14 residues in the CDR3. The V end lost 4 bases, the J end lost 4 bases, and 14 bases lay between the germline ends. CDR3 sequence: CASSPSGPSYEQYF. The CDR3 DNA reads TGTGCCAGCAGCCCCAGCGGCCCCTCGTACGAGCAGTACTTC.